This record looks at one T cell receptor beta chain sequence and its context. Its matching antigen is unknown. This sample stems from a study of cytomegalovirus exposure and HLA in healthy donors. Study in general: An earlier analysis found roughly 110 million unique TCR beta sequences from approximately 170 million T cells. Drawn from HLA-typed donors, tens of millions of unique TCRs were held in an early data release. Caucasian-associated ancestry cluster membership applied to just over 80% of 398 genotyped donors. Study-wide findings and caveats: Later genetic work tied a missense DCLRE1C variant to beta-chain V and J trimming.

The CDR3 consists of 16 residues. CDR1 and CDR2 from the germline V gene are MNHNS and SASEGT. With 4 bases clipped from V and 0 bases from J, the junction kept 6 bases outside the gene matches. Both 60 Vbeta primers and 13 Jbeta primers went into the PCR. The table came from immunoSEQ multiplex PCR; TCRdb's copy has only in-frame clones and leaves some out. This sample has more than 110,000 clones, with around 10% found just once. The chain combines TRBV6-1 with TRBJ2-1, with TRBD1 identical over 7 bases. The specimen sequenced was PBMCs. This sequence was found in a man aged 45 to 65 in good health and CMV-seronegative. The CDR3, as DNA: TGTGCCAGCAGTGGCCACCGGGACAGCTCCTACAATGAGCAGTTCTTC. Amino acids: CASSGHRDSSYNEQFF.